This T cell receptor beta chain was recovered during a study of response to subunit inactivated influenza vaccine. This clonotype has only a few counts. MiXCR, run by TCRdb on the RT-PCR reads, gives a single entry per CDR3 protein. Among approximately 500,000 distinct CDR3 sequences, less than 25% were seen once, and the ten largest hold 2.8%. Trimming shortened V by 0 bases and J by 3 bases, and 15 bases separated the two germline ends. The CDR3 consists of 17 residues. Germline V gene data show CDR1 as LGHNA and CDR2 as YNFKEQ. The sample also formed part of further work on T cells expressing NK-cell markers. Turning to that study: 5'RACE template switching with UMIs generated TCR beta cDNA. Only alpha-beta TCR T cells were sorted in several experiments, using an anti-gamma-delta TCR antibody.

The specimen was CD4+ T cells sorted from PBMCs, collected 11 to 12 days after vaccination. This receptor was identified in a man in his fifties who received an inactivated influenza vaccine. The chain joins TRBV4-2 to TRBJ2-1; D is ambiguous. CDR3 loop: CASSQENFRSIYNEQFF. The DNA of the CDR3 is TGTGCCAGCAGCCAAGAAAATTTCCGGAGCATCTACAATGAGCAGTTCTTC.